Presented here are 12 T cell receptor beta chains from one specimen sequenced in a study of T cell responses to AZD1222 COVID-19 vaccine. Here immunoSEQ multiplex PCR was the method, and the copy in TCRdb shows in-frame clones only, minus some. The sample includes roughly 150,000 clones, under 95% of them seen just once. The sample in question was peripheral blood, obtained on day 0 of AZD1222 vaccination. These receptor sequences come from an adult in good health.

This clone was seen once. J is TRBJ2-7 and V is TRBV6-2 or TRBV6-3; 8 bases are a match to TRBD2. Trimming took 0 bases from V and 2 from J; bases not matched to a gene: 6. There are 16 residues in the CDR3. Germline CDR1 and CDR2: MNHEY and SVGEGT. CDR3 protein: CASSYSITGGTYEQYF. Written as DNA, the CDR3 is TGTGCCAGCAGTTACTCGATTACGGGAGGGACCTACGAGCAGTACTTC.

V gene TRBV7-9 combines with J gene TRBJ1-6; D not resolved. The CDR3 is 14 residues long. The germline gives CDR1 SEHNR, CDR2 FQNEAQ (reference sequence). Trimming removed 2 bases at V and 4 bases at J, with 6 bases between. The CDR3 sequence: CASSLKLYNSPLHF. The CDR3 nucleotides are TGTGCCAGCAGCTTAAAACTGTATAATTCACCCCTCCACTTT.

The chain carries TRBV7-3 and TRBJ1-3; 8 positions match TRBD1. Germline V gives CDR1 SGHTA, CDR2 FQGTGA. The CDR3 contains 15 residues. V gave up 5 bases and J gave up 0 bases; unmatched junction bases: 3. The CDR3: CASSPTGGSGNTIYF. CDR3 in DNA: TGTGCCAGCAGCCCCACAGGGGGCTCTGGAAACACCATATATTTT.

This clone was seen a single time. V is TRBV2 and J is TRBJ2-2, with 9 bases aligning to TRBD1. The CDR3 is made up of 15 amino acids. The V gene end was trimmed by 4 bases and the J gene end by 4 bases; junction bases not matched to a gene: 4. Germline V gives CDR1 SNHLY, CDR2 FYNNEI. Here the CDR3 reads CASSVQGAGTGELFF. The CDR3 bases are TGTGCCAGCAGTGTACAGGGGGCAGGCACCGGGGAGCTGTTTTTT.

This chain uses TRBV5-1 with TRBJ1-4, with 8 nucleotides matching TRBD1. Trimming removed 2 bases from V and 4 bases from J; junction bases left unmatched: 10. CDR3 length: 17 amino acids. The germline CDR1 and CDR2 sequences are SGHRS and YFSETQ. The CDR3: CASSFAGGSGFNEKLFF. CDR3 DNA sequence: TGCGCCAGCAGCTTCGCAGGGGGCTCGGGATTTAATGAAAAACTGTTTTTT.

The rearrangement links TRBV9 to TRBJ1-2, with a weak D call TRBD1 (5 bases). V lost 0 bases to trimming and J lost 7 bases, with 13 bases between them. This CDR3 has 14 amino acids. Germline CDR1 and CDR2: SGDLS and YYNGEE. In nucleotides, the CDR3 is TGTGCCAGCAGCGTAGGGTTCGGAGGGGCTGGCTACACCTTC. It translates to CASSVGFGGAGYTF.

This sequence joins TRBV5-1 and TRBJ1-1; no reliable D call. The CDR3 loop spans 16 amino acids. V was clipped by 5 bases and J by 0 bases, with 17 bases between them. From germline, CDR1 is SGHRS and CDR2 YFSETQ. CDR3 protein: CASSRASLALNTEAFF. The CDR3 bases are TGCGCCAGCAGTCGAGCCTCCTTGGCCCTGAACACTGAAGCTTTCTTT.

The chain uses TRBV6-2 or TRBV6-3 and TRBJ1-1; D not resolved. Trimming took off 2 bases at V and 1 base at J, with 5 bases between the two ends. The CDR3 has 13 amino acids. CDR1 is MNHEY and CDR2 is SVGEGT in the germline V gene. The CDR3 coding sequence is TGTGCCAGCAGTTACACCTCGAACACTGAAGCTTTCTTT. The encoded protein is CASSYTSNTEAFF.

This clone was counted once. This rearrangement joins TRBV15 to TRBJ2-7, with D tentatively TRBD2 (6 bases). V was cut by 0 bases and J by 3 bases, with 12 bases left in between. CDR1 and CDR2 (germline): LNHNV, YYDKDF (reference sequence). This CDR3 comprises 15 residues. The CDR3: CATSRDRDFLYEQYF. CDR3 nucleotides: TGTGCCACCAGCAGAGATAGGGACTTCCTCTACGAGCAGTACTTC.

V and J are TRBV15 and TRBJ2-1, with D perhaps matching TRBD2 (5 bases). The CDR3 loop spans 13 amino acids. Germline V lookup: CDR1 LNHNV, CDR2 YYDKDF (reference sequence). Trimming cost V 0 bases and J 15 bases, with 15 bases left between them. The DNA for the CDR3 is TGTGCCACCAGCAGAGAAAGAGGGCGGGTTCTGTTCTTC. Translating it yields CATSRERGRVLFF.

The chain combines TRBV5-1 with TRBJ2-3, with 12 bases matching TRBD2. The CDR3 is 15 residues long. The ends lost 4 bases at V and 4 bases at J; junction bases unmatched: 4. Looked up from germline, CDR1 is SGHRS and CDR2 is YFSETQ. The CDR3 sequence is CASSIRLAGADTQYF. The CDR3 nucleotides read TGCGCCAGCAGCATAAGACTAGCGGGAGCAGATACGCAGTATTTT.

This clone was observed a single time. The chain employs TRBV9 and TRBJ2-1; D gene ambiguous. This CDR3 region has 13 residues. Germline V lookup: CDR1 SGDLS, CDR2 YYNGEE. Trimming pared 5 bases from V and 4 bases from J, leaving 10 bases between. DNA for the CDR3: TGTGCCAGCAGTTTAACTCAATACAATGAGCAGTTCTTC. Translating it yields CASSLTQYNEQFF.